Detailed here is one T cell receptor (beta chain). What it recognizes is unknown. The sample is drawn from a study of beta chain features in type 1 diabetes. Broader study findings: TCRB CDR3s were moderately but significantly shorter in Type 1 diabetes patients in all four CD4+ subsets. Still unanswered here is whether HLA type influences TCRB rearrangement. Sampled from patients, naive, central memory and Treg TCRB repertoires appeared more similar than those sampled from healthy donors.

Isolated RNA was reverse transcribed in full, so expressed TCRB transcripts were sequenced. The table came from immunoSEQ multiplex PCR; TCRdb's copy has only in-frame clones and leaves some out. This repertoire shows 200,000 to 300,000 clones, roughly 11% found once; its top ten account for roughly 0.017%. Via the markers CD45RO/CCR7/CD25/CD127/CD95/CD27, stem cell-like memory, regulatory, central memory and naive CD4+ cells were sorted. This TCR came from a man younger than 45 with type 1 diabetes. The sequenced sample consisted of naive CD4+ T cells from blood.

The CDR3 is CAVGGRETQYF. The CDR3 nucleotides read TGTGCCGTCGGGGGTCGGGAGACCCAGTACTTC. The chain uses TRBV2 and TRBJ2-5, with a weak D call TRBD2 (6 bases). This CDR3 has 11 amino acids. Germline lookup yields CDR1 SNHLY and CDR2 FYNNEI. V gave up 11 bases and J gave up 5 bases, with 12 bases separating them.